Included here is one T cell receptor beta chain sequence, with context. Libraries were prepared by immunoSEQ multiplex PCR; TCRdb keeps only in-frame clonotypes and omits some of them. The sample has about 67,000 clones, 91% seen once. Germline-derived CDR1 and CDR2 are DFQATT and SNEGSKA (reference sequence). This CDR3 contains 11 residues. V shed 5 bases and J shed 6 bases, with 10 bases lying between them. The data derive from a study of T cell changes during pregnancy in multiple sclerosis. Material: peripheral blood, obtained in the first trimester of pregnancy. This sequence joins TRBV20-1 and TRBJ1-2, with D possibly TRBD1 on 6 matching bases. The TCR originated in a female donor with multiple sclerosis, enrolled in a pregnancy study. The chain's CDR3 is CSAGQQDGYTF. The CDR3 region has the DNA TGCAGTGCTGGACAGCAGGATGGCTACACCTTC.